One sample yielded the 22 T cell receptor beta chains listed below, sequenced in a study of blood T cells in healthy people across ages. Next came a second PCR, run for about 6 to 12 cycles, which used a sample-barcoded 5' primer along with a J-beta primer mix. TCRdb processed the 5' RACE reads anew with MiXCR; each CDR3 protein has one entry. Of fewer than 900,000 distinct CDR3 sequences in the sample, 40% to 45% were seen once. The material sequenced was blood. The receptors were sampled from a woman aged 55-70 years in good health.

J is TRBJ2-4 and V is TRBV18; 8 bases are shared with TRBD2. V lost 3 bases, J lost 1 base, and 8 bases stayed unmatched. Looked up from germline, CDR1 is KGHSH and CDR2 is LQKENI. This CDR3 is 17 amino acids long. Here the CDR3 reads CASSPVNGRAAKNIQYF. CDR3 sequence (DNA): TGTGCCAGCTCACCGGTGAACGGGAGGGCGGCCAAAAACATTCAGTACTTC.

The chain is built from TRBV3-1 and TRBJ2-7, with 12 bases aligning to TRBD2. J was trimmed by 4 bases and V by 0 bases; bases with no gene match: 10. CDR1 and CDR2 from the germline V gene are LGHDT and YNNKEL (reference sequence). The CDR3 is 18 residues long. In DNA, the CDR3 is TGTGCCAGCAGCCAAGATGCGCTAGCGGGGGGGCCCTATTACGAGCAGTACTTC. It yields the protein CASSQDALAGGPYYEQYF.

With regard to this clonotype: A much larger clone sits a single nucleotide away, making a read error possible. The chain carries TRBV7-2 and TRBJ2-5; TRBD1 is a possible D gene (6 bases). CDR1 and CDR2 (germline): SGHTA, FQGNSA. V was trimmed by 4 bases and J by 11 bases, leaving 32 bases between them. There are 18 residues in the CDR3. This CDR3 reads CASSSARQAQGARDEQYF. The CDR3 DNA reads TGTGCCAGCAGCTCCGCTCGACAGGCCCAAGGGGCACGCGATGAGCAGTACTTC.

This clonotype was recorded once. The chain combines TRBV30 with TRBJ2-7, with unresolved D. The end of the DNA fits TRBJ2-4 better, so the J call may be wrong. Germline V gives CDR1 GTSNPN, CDR2 SVGIG (reference sequence). The CDR3 spans 14 residues. The CDR3: CAWSASTVKNIQYF. CDR3 coding DNA: TGTGCCTGGAGTGCTTCGACTGTGAAAAACATTCAGTACTTC.

This clonotype was recorded many times. The chain employs TRBV7-8 and TRBJ2-5; D is possibly TRBD2 (5 bases). Deletions cut 0 bases from V and 2 bases from J, with 7 bases between. The CDR3 covers 14 residues. Germline CDR1 and CDR2: SGHVS and FQNEAQ. CDR3 in DNA: TGTGCCAGCAGCTTAGCGGGAGTTCAAGAGACCCAGTACTTC. Encoded protein: CASSLAGVQETQYF.

The sample holds a few counts of this clonotype. One end of the junction is discordant with germline, which a read error may explain. This chain uses TRBV7-3 with TRBJ2-1; 7 bases align to TRBD2. Germline loops: CDR1 SGHTA, CDR2 FQGTGA. The CDR3 spans 15 residues. In nucleotides, the CDR3 is TGTGCCAGCAGGTTAAGCGGGACTAATGCCCCTGAGCAGTTCTTC. It is translated as CASRLSGTNAPEQFF.

This clonotype showed up just a few times. This chain links TRBV20-1 with TRBJ2-4; no firm D call. The germline CDR1 and CDR2 sequences are DFQATT and SNEGSKA (reference sequence). V lost 6 bases and J lost 3, with 18 bases in between. The CDR3 has 15 amino acids. This CDR3 reads CSAAPSAAYKNIQYF. In DNA form, the CDR3 reads TGCAGTGCAGCCCCCTCCGCGGCTTACAAAAACATTCAGTACTTC.

The chain is built from TRBV6-2 or TRBV6-3 and TRBJ2-1, with 12 bases lining up with TRBD2. The DNA end favors TRBJ2-7, so the J call may be wrong. The CDR3 sequence is 16 residues long. CDR1 and CDR2 (germline): MNHEY, SVGEGT. Here the CDR3 reads CASSYGLAGLSYEQYF. Written as DNA, the CDR3 is TGTGCCAGCAGTTACGGACTAGCGGGGCTTTCCTACGAGCAGTACTTC.

Written as DNA, the CDR3 is TGTGCCGGCAACCCCATGGGGGGGGATCACTATGGCTACACCTTC. Translating gives CAGNPMGGDHYGYTF. The chain joins TRBV6-2 or TRBV6-3 to TRBJ1-2; tentative D call: TRBD1 (5 bases). Germline CDR1 reads MNHEY; CDR2 reads SVGEGT. CDR3 length equals 15 residues. V was pared by 11 bases and J by 3 bases, with 22 bases between.

The chain carries TRBV6-2 or TRBV6-3 and TRBJ2-7; D is possibly TRBD2 (5 bases). Germline V gene lookup returns CDR1 MNHEY and CDR2 SVGEGT. The CDR3 covers 14 residues. V dropped 4 bases and J dropped 2 bases, with 12 bases sitting between them. In nucleotides, the CDR3 is TGTGCCAGCAGTTCGACTACCGGGCCCTACGAGCAGTACTTC. Translation gives CASSSTTGPYEQYF.

This sequence joins TRBV6-6 and TRBJ2-7, with 7 bases matching TRBD1. V lost 4 bases, J lost 3 bases, and 6 bases stayed unmatched. The CDR3 sequence is 14 residues long. Per the germline V gene, CDR1 is MNHNY and CDR2 is SVGAGI (reference sequence). CDR3 loop: CASSSPTGLYEQYF. Written as DNA, the CDR3 is TGTGCCAGCAGTTCCCCGACAGGGCTCTACGAGCAGTACTTC.

This clonotype showed up many times. A much larger clone lies a single base off, so this may be a read error. This chain uses TRBV10-3 with TRBJ2-1, with TRBD1 identical over 9 bases. The assigned J gene may be wrong: the sequence end matches TRBJ2-7 better. This CDR3 contains 16 residues. Looked up from germline, CDR1 is ENHRY and CDR2 is SYGVKD. The CDR3 loop is CAIRGTGTISYNEQYF. The CDR3 nucleotides are TGTGCCATCAGGGGGACAGGGACCATCTCCTACAATGAGCAGTACTTC.

Comment on this clonotype: A read error may produce the germline difference seen at one junction end. The J gene is TRBJ1-5, the V gene TRBV2; tentative D call: TRBD1 (6 bases). The CDR3 extends over 13 amino acids. Germline loops: CDR1 SNHLY, CDR2 FYNNEI. The CDR3 nucleotides are TGTGCCAGCAGACAGGGACGCAATCAGCCCCGGCATTTT. This gives the protein CASRQGRNQPRHF.

This clonotype showed up many times. The chain carries TRBV10-2 and TRBJ1-5; D remains unclear. The CDR3 has 12 amino acids. V lost 0 bases to trimming and J lost 3 bases, with 0 bases between them. Germline CDR1 and CDR2: WSHSY and SAAADI. CDR3 protein: CASSESNQPQHF. CDR3 nucleotide sequence: TGCGCCAGCAGTGAGTCCAATCAGCCCCAGCATTTT.

This chain connects TRBV15 to TRBJ2-1; TRBD1 matches at 10 bases. Germline CDR1 is LNHNV and CDR2 is YYDKDF (reference sequence). The CDR3 totals 15 residues. Trimming at V came to 3 bases and at J to 7 bases, leaving 6 bases not matched to a gene. The CDR3 loop reads CATSSDRGLGNEQFF. CDR3 DNA: TGTGCCACCAGCAGCGACAGGGGGCTGGGGAATGAGCAGTTCTTC.

In this sample, this clonotype turned up a few times. This sequence joins TRBV7-2 and TRBJ2-7, with 7 bases lining up with TRBD1. The V segment lost 5 bases and the J segment 6 bases; nucleotides outside the gene matches: 7. The CDR3 spans 13 residues. Germline CDR1 is SGHTA and CDR2 is FQGNSA. The CDR3 bases are TGTGCCAGCAGCGCCCGACAGGGCATCGAGCAGTACTTC. Protein: CASSARQGIEQYF. Supplemented by reference TRBV7-2 and TRBJ2-7, the full variable domain reads GAGVSQSPSNKVTEKGKDVELRCDPISGHTALYWYRQSLGQGLEFLIYFQGNSAPDKSGLPSDRFSAERTGGSVSTLTIQRTQQEDSAVYLCASSARQGIEQYFGPGTRLTVT.

The V gene is TRBV7-9, the J gene TRBJ2-4, with 7 bases that match TRBD2. V was clipped by 5 bases and J by 0 bases; unmatched bases: 19. Germline assignment: CDR1 SEHNR and CDR2 FQNEAQ (reference sequence). The CDR3 covers 20 residues. CDR3 in DNA: TGTGCCAGCAGCCCAGACAGAATTGGAGCGGGGACGCTAGCCAAAAACATTCAGTACTTC. It specifies CASSPDRIGAGTLAKNIQYF.

This clonotype was recorded a few times. The chain links TRBV28 to TRBJ2-3; 8 bases are shared with TRBD1. CDR1 is MDHEN, CDR2 SYDVKM, per germline. J gave up 3 bases and V 1 base, and 6 bases lay outside the gene matches. CDR3 length: 16 residues. CDR3 in amino acids: CASSLYQGAQTDTQYF. CDR3 bases: TGTGCCAGCAGTTTATATCAGGGGGCGCAAACAGATACGCAGTATTTT. Combining the CDR3 with reference TRBV28 and TRBJ2-3 gives the whole variable domain DVKVTQSSRYLVKRTGEKVFLECVQDMDHENMFWYRQDPGLGLRLIYFSYDVKMKEKGDIPEGYSVSREKKERFSLILESASTNQTSMYLCASSLYQGAQTDTQYFGPGTRLTVL.

The chain combines TRBV7-3 with TRBJ2-3, with 8 bases aligning to TRBD2. Germline CDR1 is SGHTA and CDR2 is FQGTGA. The CDR3 is made up of 15 amino acids. J gave up 5 bases and V 5 bases, and 9 bases lay outside the gene matches. CDR3 protein: CASSAPGLGIDTQYF. The CDR3, as DNA: TGTGCCAGCAGCGCTCCGGGACTAGGAATAGATACGCAGTATTTT.

V gene TRBV20-1 combines with J gene TRBJ2-7; TRBD1 or TRBD2 may be the D gene (5 bases each). V lost 2 bases to trimming and J lost 3 bases, with 17 bases between them. The CDR3 loop spans 15 amino acids. Germline CDR1 and CDR2: DFQATT and SNEGSKA (reference sequence). In DNA form, the CDR3 reads TGCAGTGCTAGAAAGGCCCAGGGAGCCAACTACGAGCAGTACTTC. Its translation: CSARKAQGANYEQYF.

The CDR3 reads CAVYTSGHEQYF. As DNA, the CDR3 is TGTGCCGTTTATACTAGCGGACACGAGCAGTACTTC. This sequence joins TRBV10-3 and TRBJ2-7; TRBD2 matches 8 bases. CDR1 and CDR2 from the germline V gene are ENHRY and SYGVKD. The CDR3 is 12 residues long. V lost 11 bases to trimming and J lost 5 bases; unmatched junction nucleotides: 8.

The rearrangement links TRBV4-2 to TRBJ2-1, with D tentatively TRBD2 (6 bases). This CDR3 has 17 amino acids. Trimming removed 0 bases from V and 7 bases from J, with 19 bases in between. The V gene's germline CDR1 is LGHNA and CDR2 YNFKEQ. The CDR3 nucleotides read TGTGCCAGCAGCCAAGACGGCTGGGGCGGGATGGGGAATGAGCAGTTCTTC. It codes for CASSQDGWGGMGNEQFF.